The clone carrying this T cell receptor (beta chain) was counted many times. Its specificity is unknown. These data are taken from a study of T-cell memory formation after mild COVID-19. General study results and limits: Later expanders leaned CD4+, whereas clones that contracted between day 15 and 85 were balanced CD4/CD8.

TCRdb ran MiXCR on the 5' RACE reads and lists one entry per CDR3 protein. The table records around 180,000 distinct CDR3 sequences, roughly 17% of them present only once. The CDR3 extends over 13 amino acids. Germline CDR1 reads DFQATT; CDR2 reads SNEGSKA (reference sequence). V lost 2 bases, J lost 10 bases, and 15 bases lay in between. This clonotype was obtained from an adult woman who had mild COVID-19 (a few samples of this study predate the infection). Cell type and time point are not known. The chain recombines TRBV20-1 with TRBJ2-1; D perhaps matches TRBD2 (7 bases). Material: PBMCs or a T cell subset sorted from them (not recorded which). The CDR3 nucleotides read TGCAGTGCTAGAAGGGGGGGCTTCCCCGAGCAGTTCTTC. This sequence encodes CSARRGGFPEQFF.